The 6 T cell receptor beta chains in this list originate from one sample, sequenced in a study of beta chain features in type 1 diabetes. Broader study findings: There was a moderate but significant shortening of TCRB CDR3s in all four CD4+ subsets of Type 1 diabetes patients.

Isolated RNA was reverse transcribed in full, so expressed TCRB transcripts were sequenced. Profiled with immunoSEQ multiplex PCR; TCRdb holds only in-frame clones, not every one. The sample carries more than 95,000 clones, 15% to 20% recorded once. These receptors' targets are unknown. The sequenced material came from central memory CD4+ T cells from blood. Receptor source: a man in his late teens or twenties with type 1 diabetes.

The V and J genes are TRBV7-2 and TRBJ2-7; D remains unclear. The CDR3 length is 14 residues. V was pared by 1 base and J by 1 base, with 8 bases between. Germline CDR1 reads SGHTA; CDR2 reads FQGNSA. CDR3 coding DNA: TGTGCCAGCAGCTTAGGATTGGGTTCCTACGAGCAGTACTTC. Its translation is CASSLGLGSYEQYF. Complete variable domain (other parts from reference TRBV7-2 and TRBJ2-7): GAGVSQSPSNKVTEKGKDVELRCDPISGHTALYWYRQSLGQGLEFLIYFQGNSAPDKSGLPSDRFSAERTGGSVSTLTIQRTQQEDSAVYLCASSLGLGSYEQYFGPGTRLTVT.

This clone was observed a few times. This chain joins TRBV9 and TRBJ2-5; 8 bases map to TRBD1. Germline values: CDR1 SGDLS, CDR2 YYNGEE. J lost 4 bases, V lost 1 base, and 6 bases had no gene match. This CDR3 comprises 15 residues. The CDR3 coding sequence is TGTGCCAGCAGCGTACTCTCAGGGGGCCCAGAGACCCAGTACTTC. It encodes CASSVLSGGPETQYF.

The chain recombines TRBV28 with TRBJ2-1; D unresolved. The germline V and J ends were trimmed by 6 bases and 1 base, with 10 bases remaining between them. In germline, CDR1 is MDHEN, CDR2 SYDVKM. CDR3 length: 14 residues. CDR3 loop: CASRGRWSYNEQFF. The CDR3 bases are TGTGCCAGCAGAGGGCGCTGGTCCTACAATGAGCAGTTCTTC.

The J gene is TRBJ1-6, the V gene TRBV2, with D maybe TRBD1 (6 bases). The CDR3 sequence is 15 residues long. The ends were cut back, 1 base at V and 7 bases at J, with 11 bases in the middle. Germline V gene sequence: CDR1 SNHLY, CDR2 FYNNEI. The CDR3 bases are TGTGCCAGCAGTGAAGGAAGGGGGAGGAATTCACCCCTCCACTTT. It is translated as CASSEGRGRNSPLHF.

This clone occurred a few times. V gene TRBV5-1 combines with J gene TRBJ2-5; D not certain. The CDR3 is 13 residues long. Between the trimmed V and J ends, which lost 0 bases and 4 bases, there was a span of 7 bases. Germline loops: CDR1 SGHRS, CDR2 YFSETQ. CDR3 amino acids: CASSLGYRETQYF. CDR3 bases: TGCGCCAGCAGCTTGGGCTACCGAGAGACCCAGTACTTC.

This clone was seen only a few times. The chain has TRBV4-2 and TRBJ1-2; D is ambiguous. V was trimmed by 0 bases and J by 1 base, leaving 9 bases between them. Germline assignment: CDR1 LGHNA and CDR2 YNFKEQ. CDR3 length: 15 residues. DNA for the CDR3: TGTGCCAGCAGCCAAGAACCCGAAAATAACTATGGCTACACCTTC. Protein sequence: CASSQEPENNYGYTF.